The following is a T cell receptor beta chain sequence with its context. Its antigen remains undetermined. No quality values exist for individual bases; no much larger clone is one base distant. The data were taken from a study of blood T cell repertoires in COVID-19 (dated by TCRdb to 2019 to 2021). About the full investigation: Collaborator samples came from the United States, Italy and Spain and covered acute and convalescent phases of COVID-19. The material from the prospective study consisted of cDNA or gDNA derived from T cells, B-cell-depleted T cells, or PBMCs. The dataset comprised deeply sampled blood TCRbeta repertoires from subjects exposed to, actively infected with, or recovered from COVID-19. The repertoires were made available in a free public database intended to serve as a resource for research on the immune response to SARS-CoV-2. The samples were drawn from two sources: the first 160 participants of the ongoing ImmuneRACE study, and 950 to 1,500 subjects contributed by 6 global collaborators. A de-identified subject ID, COVID-19 status, age in years and sex were almost always included in the sample metadata. Where available, HLA class I and class II types were taken from metadata supplied by the sample provider and were not determined by assay-based typing.

General study outcomes and caveats: How much clinical and demographic metadata was included differed by source and by participant, and the metadata was provided uncurated.

Including the terminal cysteine and phenylalanine, the CDR3 comprises 16 residues. The sequence is cut down to CDR3 DNA, 48 bases in frame from base 1. V trim: 5 bases; J trim: 12 bases; unmatched bases: 14. CDR1 is given as MNHNY and CDR2 as SVGAGI, both from the germline V gene (reference sequence). TCRbeta CDR3 regions were amplified from genomic DNA using the immunoSEQ Assay, a bias-controlled multiplex PCR. The original pipeline was this. The number of nucleated cells in each sample was estimated from the amplification of reference gene primers within the assay. To quantify the absolute abundance of each unique TCRbeta CDR3 rearrangement, sequence reads were collapsed and filtered. For each sample, productive Simpson clonality was calculated as the square root of Simpson's diversity index over productive rearrangements. In TCRdb, the immuneACCESS table is reduced to in-frame sequences with V and J assigned. These tables do not hold every clone; where another copy was compared, an unresolved V gene accounts for under half, and the others remain unexplained. The V and J calls and clone size are taken from that table; D and trimming were inferred from the DNA. Present in this sample are approximately 300,000 clones, about 90% of which were seen just once. Approximately 4.5% of the sample comes from the top ten.

Participants in the prospective study were aged roughly 18 to 89 years, lived in 20 to 25 United States geographic areas, and enrolled through a virtual design. To assign participants to cohorts, the prospective study relied on clinical history that participants themselves reported in a screening survey and a study questionnaire. Each participant in the prospective study had whole blood, serum and a nasopharyngeal or oropharyngeal swab collected by mobile phlebotomists. Prospective study participants could optionally give additional blood draws and questionnaires over an approximately two-month period. Before DNA extraction, blood samples from the prospective study were shipped at room temperature or frozen.

Sequenced material: PBMCs or T cells enriched from blood (not recorded which). This TCR derives from a woman under 30 with acute COVID-19. The chain is made from TRBV6-6 and TRBJ1-6, with 9 bases aligning to TRBD1. The DNA reads as follows: TGTGCCAGCAGTCATCTAGGAGGGACAGGGACGGAACCCCTCCACTTT. It translates to CASSHLGGTGTEPLHF.